Sequencing of this T cell receptor (beta chain) was carried out in a study of human T cells and chemical hapten exposure. TCRdb analysed the RACE reads with MiXCR anew, one entry per CDR3 protein. The sample lists around 300,000 distinct CDR3 sequences; approximately 8% were seen once. This clonotype was observed many times. As to time point: pre-sensitization, week 0. Treatment of the sample: therapeutic diphenylcyclopropenone sensitization with weekly scalp DPC. Trimming took 10 bases from V and 4 from J; bases not matched to a gene: 7. The CDR3 length is 14 residues. The germline gives CDR1 MNHNS, CDR2 SASEGT.

The source of this sequence is a man between 18 and 29 years old with alopecia areata. Some clones in this sample may be carry-over from other donors' samples. V and J are TRBV6-1 and TRBJ1-4; 9 nucleotides agree with TRBD1. Here the sequenced sample was whole blood, taken in connection with sensitization to the hapten diphenylcyclopropenone (DPC). In DNA, the CDR3 is TGTGCCACTCAGCAGGACAGGGGTAATGAAAAACTGTTTTTT. The encoded protein is CATQQDRGNEKLFF.